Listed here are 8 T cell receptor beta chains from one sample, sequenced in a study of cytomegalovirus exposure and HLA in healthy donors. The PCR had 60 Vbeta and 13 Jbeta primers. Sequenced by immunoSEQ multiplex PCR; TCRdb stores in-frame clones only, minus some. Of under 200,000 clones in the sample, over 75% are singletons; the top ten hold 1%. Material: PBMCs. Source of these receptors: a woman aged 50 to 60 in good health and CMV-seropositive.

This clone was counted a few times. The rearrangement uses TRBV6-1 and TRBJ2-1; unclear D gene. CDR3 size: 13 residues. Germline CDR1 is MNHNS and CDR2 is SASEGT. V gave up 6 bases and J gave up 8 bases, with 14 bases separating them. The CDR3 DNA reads TGTGCCAGCAGAAGGCTTCGGGTAGATGAGCAGTTCTTC. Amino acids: CASRRLRVDEQFF.

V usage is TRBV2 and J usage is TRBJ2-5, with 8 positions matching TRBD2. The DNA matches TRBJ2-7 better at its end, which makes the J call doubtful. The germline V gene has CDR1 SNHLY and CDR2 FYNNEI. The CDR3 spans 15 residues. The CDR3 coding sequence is TGTGCCAGCAGACGCGGGGGGTCCCCCTCCTACGAGCAGTACTTC. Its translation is CASRRGGSPSYEQYF.

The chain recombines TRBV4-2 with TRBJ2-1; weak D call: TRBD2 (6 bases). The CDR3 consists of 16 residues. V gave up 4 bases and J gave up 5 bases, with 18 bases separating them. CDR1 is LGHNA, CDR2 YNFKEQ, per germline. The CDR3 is CASSRPILAGHNEQFF. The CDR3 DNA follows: TGTGCCAGCAGCCGACCCATCTTGGCGGGACACAATGAGCAGTTCTTC.

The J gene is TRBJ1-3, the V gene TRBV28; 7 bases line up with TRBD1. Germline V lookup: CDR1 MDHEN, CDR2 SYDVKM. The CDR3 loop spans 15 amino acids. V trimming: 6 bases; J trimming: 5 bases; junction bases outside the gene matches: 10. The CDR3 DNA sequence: TGTGCCAGCAGGTCCTCGACAGGGCTTCGAAACACCATATATTTT. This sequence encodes CASRSSTGLRNTIYF. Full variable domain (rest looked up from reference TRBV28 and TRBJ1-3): DVKVTQSSRYLVKRTGEKVFLECVQDMDHENMFWYRQDPGLGLRLIYFSYDVKMKEKGDIPEGYSVSREKKERFSLILESASTNQTSMYLCASRSSTGLRNTIYFGEGSWLTVV.

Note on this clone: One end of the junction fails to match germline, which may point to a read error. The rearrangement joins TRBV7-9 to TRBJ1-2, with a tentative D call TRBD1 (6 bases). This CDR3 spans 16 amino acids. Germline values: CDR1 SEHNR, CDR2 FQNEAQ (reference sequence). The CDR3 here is CSSSSTEGGRGDGYTF. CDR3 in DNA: TGTTCCAGCAGCTCAACCGAGGGGGGTCGGGGGGATGGCTACACCTTC.

CDR3 sequence: CASSPGGTSQPQHF. CDR3 nucleotides: TGTGCCAGTAGTCCAGGGGGAACTAGTCAGCCCCAGCATTTT. The rearrangement joins TRBV19 to TRBJ1-5, with 7 bases identical to TRBD1. J was trimmed by 6 bases and V by 5 bases; bases with no gene match: 7. From germline, CDR1 is LNHDA and CDR2 SQIVND (reference sequence). The CDR3 totals 14 residues. Variable domain in full (rest from reference TRBV19 and TRBJ1-5): DGGITQSPKYLFRKEGQNVTLSCEQNLNHDAMYWYRQDPGQGLRLIYYSQIVNDFQKGDIAEGYSVSREKKESFPLTVTSAQKNPTAFYLCASSPGGTSQPQHFGDGTRLSIL.

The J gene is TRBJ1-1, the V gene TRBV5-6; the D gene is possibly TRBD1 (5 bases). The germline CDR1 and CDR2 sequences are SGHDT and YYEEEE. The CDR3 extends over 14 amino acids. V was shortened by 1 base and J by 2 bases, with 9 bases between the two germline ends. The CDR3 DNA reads TGTGCCAGCAGCTTGTTGACAGTCAACACTGAAGCTTTCTTT. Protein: CASSLLTVNTEAFF.

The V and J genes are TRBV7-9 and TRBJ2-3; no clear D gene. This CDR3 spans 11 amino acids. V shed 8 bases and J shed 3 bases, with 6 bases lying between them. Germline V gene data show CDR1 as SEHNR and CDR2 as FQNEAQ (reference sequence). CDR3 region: CASAQTDTQYF. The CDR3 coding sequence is TGTGCCAGCGCACAAACAGATACGCAGTATTTT.